Listed below are T cell receptor beta chains from one sample, sequenced in a study of tumor-infiltrating lymphocytes in primary liver carcinoma. TCRdb fed the multiplex PCR reads into MiXCR, producing one record per CDR3 protein. The sample shows 40,000 to 55,000 distinct CDR3 sequences, less than 75% of them seen only once. Input material: liver tumor tissue from sampling region 5. These receptors all come from a man between 40 and 49 years old with primary liver carcinoma and hepatitis B virus infection. CDR3s include the opening cysteine and the closing phenylalanine or tryptophan. A D gene is named only where the DNA matches it firmly. Clone size, where shown, is once, few, many, or a class for clones that have expanded.

v_gene: TRBV6-5; d_gene: TRBD2; j_gene: TRBJ2-7; abundance: -; CDR3nt: TGTGTCAGCAGTTACTCGAGGCTAGCGGGAGGGCTCTACGAGCAGTACTTC; CDR3aa: CVSSYSRLAGGLYEQYF
v_gene: TRBV6-1; d_gene: -; j_gene: TRBJ2-1; abundance: -; CDR3nt: TGTGCCGGCAGTGAACAGAGTGAGCAGTTCTTC; CDR3aa: CAGSEQSEQFF
v_gene: TRBV6-1; d_gene: -; j_gene: TRBJ1-2; abundance: -; CDR3nt: TGTGCCAGCACTGTACGACCGTTCGGGTTAGCGAACTATGGCTACACCTTC; CDR3aa: CASTVRPFGLANYGYTF
v_gene: TRBV11-1; d_gene: -; j_gene: TRBJ2-1; abundance: -; CDR3nt: TGTGCCAGCAGCTTTTCTACAGGTGGTAGTTACAATGAGCAGTTCTTC; CDR3aa: CASSFSTGGSYNEQFF
v_gene: TRBV19; d_gene: TRBD1; j_gene: TRBJ2-4; abundance: -; CDR3nt: TGTGCCAGTAGTATATCGGGACAGAGTTCAAACATTCAGTACTTC; CDR3aa: CASSISGQSSNIQYF
v_gene: TRBV5-1; d_gene: -; j_gene: TRBJ2-7; abundance: -; CDR3nt: TGCGCCAGCAGCTTGGAGGCCGGGGGCATATACAAGCAGTACTTC; CDR3aa: CASSLEAGGIYKQYF
v_gene: TRBV12-3/TRBV12-4; d_gene: -; j_gene: TRBJ1-1; abundance: many; CDR3nt: TGTGCCAGCAGTCGGGACATGGGCACTGAAGCTTTCTTT; CDR3aa: CASSRDMGTEAFF
v_gene: TRBV25-1; d_gene: TRBD1; j_gene: TRBJ1-1; abundance: few; CDR3nt: TGTGCCACCCAGGGTAGAACCGGGACAGGAGTAAAGACTGAAGCTTTCTTT; CDR3aa: CATQGRTGTGVKTEAFF
v_gene: TRBV28; d_gene: TRBD2; j_gene: TRBJ2-1; abundance: -; CDR3nt: TGTGCCAGCACCTCCCTGGGAGGGGCATACAATAAGCAGTTCTTC; CDR3aa: CASTSLGGAYNKQFF
v_gene: TRBV11-2; d_gene: -; j_gene: TRBJ2-1; abundance: -; CDR3nt: TGTGCCTACAGCTTAAATGATCCCTATGAGCAGTTCTTC; CDR3aa: CAYSLNDPYEQFF
v_gene: TRBV14; d_gene: -; j_gene: TRBJ1-2; abundance: -; CDR3nt: TGTGCCAGCAGCCAAGCGAGGGCCCTGGAACAGTTCTATGGCTACACCTTC; CDR3aa: CASSQARALEQFYGYTF
v_gene: TRBV6-5; d_gene: -; j_gene: TRBJ2-1; abundance: few; CDR3nt: TGTGCCAGCAGGGAATACAGGAGCTACAATGAGCAGTTCTTC; CDR3aa: CASREYRSYNEQFF
v_gene: TRBV11-3; d_gene: TRBD1; j_gene: TRBJ1-1; abundance: -; CDR3nt: TGTACCAACAGCTTAGCAGGGGGGACTGATGCTTTCTTT; CDR3aa: CTNSLAGGTDAFF
v_gene: TRBV4-2; d_gene: -; j_gene: TRBJ1-2; abundance: once; CDR3nt: TGTACCAGCAACCCTTTACAGGGCGGCTACACCTTC; CDR3aa: CTSNPLQGGYTF
v_gene: TRBV24-1; d_gene: -; j_gene: TRBJ2-5; abundance: many; CDR3nt: TGTGCCACCAGTGAAGACAGAGAAGAGACCCAGTACTTC; CDR3aa: CATSEDREETQYF
v_gene: TRBV11-1; d_gene: -; j_gene: TRBJ2-7; abundance: once; CDR3nt: TGTGTCAGCAGCTTAGGGGCGACCGTGTCTTACGAGCAGTACTTC; CDR3aa: CVSSLGATVSYEQYF
v_gene: TRBV11-3; d_gene: -; j_gene: TRBJ2-3; abundance: few; CDR3nt: TGTGCCTGCAGCAACAACATAGATACGCAGTATTTT; CDR3aa: CACSNNIDTQYF
v_gene: TRBV13; d_gene: -; j_gene: TRBJ2-7; abundance: -; CDR3nt: TGTGCCAGTAGCTTACGCGGAGGGCAGTACTTC; CDR3aa: CASSLRGGQYF
v_gene: TRBV7-9; d_gene: TRBD2; j_gene: TRBJ2-1; abundance: -; CDR3nt: TGTGCCAGCGGCTTAGCGCTGGGCGGGAGTTCCTACAATGAGCAGTTCTTC; CDR3aa: CASGLALGGSSYNEQFF
v_gene: TRBV10-3; d_gene: -; j_gene: TRBJ1-2; abundance: many; CDR3nt: TGTGCCATCAGTGGAACTAGGAGCCCTCATGACTACACCTTC; CDR3aa: CAISGTRSPHDYTF
v_gene: TRBV9; d_gene: TRBD2; j_gene: TRBJ2-7; abundance: -; CDR3nt: TGTGCCAGCAGCGTAGGGGGGGAGGGAGGCTACGAGCAGTACTTC; CDR3aa: CASSVGGEGGYEQYF
v_gene: TRBV4-2; d_gene: TRBD2; j_gene: TRBJ2-5; abundance: few; CDR3nt: TGTGCCAGCAGAGAGGGGACTAGCGGGGGAGGAGAGACCCAGTACTTC; CDR3aa: CASREGTSGGGETQYF
v_gene: TRBV6-5; d_gene: -; j_gene: TRBJ1-1; abundance: -; CDR3nt: TGTCTCAGCAGCACGCGGGGTGCCGAAGCTTTCTTT; CDR3aa: CLSSTRGAEAFF
v_gene: TRBV10-3; d_gene: TRBD1; j_gene: TRBJ1-1; abundance: many; CDR3nt: TGTGCCGCCGGAGAGAACAGGGGGCTGGGGAACACTGAAGCTTTCTTT; CDR3aa: CAAGENRGLGNTEAFF
v_gene: TRBV5-4; d_gene: -; j_gene: TRBJ1-1; abundance: many; CDR3nt: TGTGCCAGCAGCGGAGGGGACGGGAACACTGAAGCTTTCTTT; CDR3aa: CASSGGDGNTEAFF
v_gene: TRBV10-3; d_gene: TRBD1; j_gene: TRBJ1-1; abundance: -; CDR3nt: TGTGCCGCAGGGGGGGTGCAGAACTATGATGCTTTCTTT; CDR3aa: CAAGGVQNYDAFF